This section outlines one T cell receptor beta chain sequence together with its context. Here immunoSEQ multiplex PCR was the method, and the copy in TCRdb shows in-frame clones only, minus some. The sample lists 200,000 to 250,000 clones, roughly 88% occurring once. Trimming left V 0 bases short and J 1 base short, with 15 bases between. Germline CDR1 reads MNHEY; CDR2 reads SVGEGT. This CDR3 spans 17 amino acids. This sample is drawn from a study of blood T cell repertoires in COVID-19. Across the study: Sources were T cells, B-cell-depleted T cells, or PBMCs; the material itself was cDNA or gDNA.

The rearrangement uses TRBV6-2 or TRBV6-3 and TRBJ1-1; possibly TRBD1 for D (5 bases). The clonotype comes from a woman between 40 and 50 years old who had recovered from COVID-19. Material for sequencing was peripheral blood. The DNA for the CDR3 is TGTGCCAGCAGTTACTCTCCCGGGGGGAGCCAGAACACTGAAGCTTTCTTT. Its translation: CASSYSPGGSQNTEAFF.